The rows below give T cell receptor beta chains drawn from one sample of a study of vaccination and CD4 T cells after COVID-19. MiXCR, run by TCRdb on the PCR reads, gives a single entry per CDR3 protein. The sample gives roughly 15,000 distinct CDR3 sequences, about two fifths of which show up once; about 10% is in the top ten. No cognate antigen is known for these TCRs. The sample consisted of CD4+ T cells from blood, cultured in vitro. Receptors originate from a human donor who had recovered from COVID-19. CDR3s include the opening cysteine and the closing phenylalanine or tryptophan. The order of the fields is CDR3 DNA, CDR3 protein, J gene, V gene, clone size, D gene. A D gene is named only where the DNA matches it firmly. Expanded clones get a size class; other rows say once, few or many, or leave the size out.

DNA: TGTGCCAGCAGCTTCCGGGACAGGGGGTTTGGCTATGGCTACACCTTC; CDR3: CASSFRDRGFGYGYTF; J: TRBJ1-2; V: TRBV7-9; size: few; D: TRBD1
DNA: TGTGCCTGGAGGCCAGCAGGGGAAAAGACCCAGTACTTC; CDR3: CAWRPAGEKTQYF; J: TRBJ2-5; V: TRBV30; size: -; D: -
DNA: TGTGCCACCGCGGGGGCAGTTCTCTACGAGCAGTACTTC; CDR3: CATAGAVLYEQYF; J: TRBJ2-7; V: TRBV6-2/TRBV6-3; size: -; D: -
DNA: TGTGCCATCAGTGAAGGCAGGTCGGGGAACACTGAAGCTTTCTTT; CDR3: CAISEGRSGNTEAFF; J: TRBJ1-1; V: TRBV10-3; size: -; D: -
DNA: TGTGCCAGCAGCCTAATGACAGATACGCAGTATTTT; CDR3: CASSLMTDTQYF; J: TRBJ2-3; V: TRBV11-1; size: once; D: -
DNA: TGTGCCAGCAGCTTTACTGCTCCGGGAGGCGAGCAGTACTTC; CDR3: CASSFTAPGGEQYF; J: TRBJ2-7; V: TRBV11-2; size: once; D: TRBD2
DNA: TGCAGTGCTAGAGAAGCGGGCCGAGATACGCAGTATTTT; CDR3: CSAREAGRDTQYF; J: TRBJ2-3; V: TRBV20-1; size: few; D: -
DNA: TGTGCCAGCACCTGGGGAGGGAGGGTTCAGCCCCAGCATTTT; CDR3: CASTWGGRVQPQHF; J: TRBJ1-5; V: TRBV2; size: few; D: -
DNA: TGCAGTGCTAGAGATTGGGTGGGGGCCTACGAGCAGTACTTC; CDR3: CSARDWVGAYEQYF; J: TRBJ2-7; V: TRBV20-1; size: -; D: -
DNA: TGTGCCAGCAGTATCTACAGGGACAGCACTGAAGCTTTCTTT; CDR3: CASSIYRDSTEAFF; J: TRBJ1-1; V: TRBV2; size: -; D: TRBD1
DNA: TGTGCCAGCAGGGGGGACAGCTCAGCCCAGCATTTT; CDR3: CASRGDSSAQHF; J: TRBJ1-5; V: TRBV6-1; size: -; D: TRBD1
DNA: TGCAGTGCTATCCGGGTCGGGGAGCTGTTTTTT; CDR3: CSAIRVGELFF; J: TRBJ2-2; V: TRBV20-1; size: few; D: -
DNA: TGTGCCAGCAGCGAAGACAGTGCAGGAGATACGCAGTATTTT; CDR3: CASSEDSAGDTQYF; J: TRBJ2-3; V: TRBV7-8; size: -; D: -
DNA: TGTGCCAGCAGGACTTCAGGGGTTGCCGGGGAGCTGTTTTTT; CDR3: CASRTSGVAGELFF; J: TRBJ2-2; V: TRBV12-3/TRBV12-4; size: -; D: -
DNA: TGTGCCAGCAGGGGGGGCGAGCAGTACTTC; CDR3: CASRGGEQYF; J: TRBJ2-7; V: TRBV2; size: few; D: -
DNA: TGTGCCACCAACGGGAGGGCCTCGGGGGATACGCAGTATTTT; CDR3: CATNGRASGDTQYF; J: TRBJ2-3; V: TRBV15; size: -; D: TRBD2
DNA: TGCAGCGTCCCGCAAACAGGGGCCTATGGCTACACCTTC; CDR3: CSVPQTGAYGYTF; J: TRBJ1-2; V: TRBV29-1; size: few; D: TRBD1
DNA: TGTGCCAGCAGCTTAATAGCGGGAGGACGGGATACGCAGTATTTT; CDR3: CASSLIAGGRDTQYF; J: TRBJ2-3; V: TRBV11-3; size: -; D: TRBD2
DNA: TGCAGGACCGGGAAATATGTAACAGATACGCAGTATTTT; CDR3: CRTGKYVTDTQYF; J: TRBJ2-3; V: TRBV20-1; size: -; D: -
DNA: TGCAGTGCGTATAGCACAGATACGCAGTATTTT; CDR3: CSAYSTDTQYF; J: TRBJ2-3; V: TRBV20-1; size: few; D: -
DNA: TGTGCCAGCAGCGTAGCGACAGGGAACTATGGCTACACCTTC; CDR3: CASSVATGNYGYTF; J: TRBJ1-2; V: TRBV9; size: -; D: TRBD1
DNA: TGTGCCAGCAGTTACCGTGCTAGCGGGAGAGACTCCTACAATGAGCAGTTCTTC; CDR3: CASSYRASGRDSYNEQFF; J: TRBJ2-1; V: TRBV6-5; size: once; D: TRBD2
DNA: TGTGCCAGCAGCTCATCCACAGGTTTCAACGAGCAGTACTTC; CDR3: CASSSSTGFNEQYF; J: TRBJ2-7; V: TRBV11-2; size: few; D: -